This record covers a single TCR beta chain. This sample stems from a study of blood T cell repertoires in COVID-19. V lost 6 bases and J lost 5; bases outside the gene matches: 7. This CDR3 contains 14 residues. The germline V gene has CDR1 MNHEY and CDR2 SVGAGI. The table came from immunoSEQ multiplex PCR; TCRdb's copy has only in-frame clones and leaves some out. Here the sample spans 240,000 or so clones, approximately 84% being singletons. The sequenced sample consisted of peripheral blood. The V and J genes are TRBV6-5 and TRBJ1-1; TRBD1 matches 9 bases. This clonotype was sampled from a woman of 80 years or more with acute or convalescent COVID-19. CDR3 loop: CASRGQGGRTEAFF. In DNA, the CDR3 is TGTGCCAGCAGGGGACAGGGCGGTCGTACTGAAGCTTTCTTT.